The clone carrying this TCR beta chain was observed at least ten times. Its antigen is not known. Time point noted: blood at routine non-recurrence follow-up after resection. Whole RNA, isolated from tumor, nontumor lung or frozen PBMC, was sequenced without prior sorting. Germline CDR1 DFQATT, CDR2 SNEGSKA (reference sequence). V lost 6 bases to trimming and J lost 4 bases; unmatched junction nucleotides: 13. The length of the CDR3 is 15 residues. This specimen comes from a study of spatial heterogeneity in lung cancer. Study-wide context: Some 72 TRACERx patients with early, untreated non-small cell lung cancer donated samples. When follow-up PBMC samples existed, they were sequenced (at a median of around 2 years after resection). Alpha-chain sequences were detected in numbers that were consistently lower than beta-chain sequences. Study observations and caveats: Whereas they appeared in blood less at follow-up, ubiquitous expanded tumor TCRs appeared there more at resection.

TCRdb independently ran MiXCR on the 5' RACE reads; one entry per CDR3 protein. The sample gives approximately 50,000 distinct CDR3 sequences, more than 6.5% of which show up once; less than 45% is in the top ten. The sample in question was PBMCs, obtained at follow-up. The chain has TRBV20-1 and TRBJ1-2, with 8 bases lining up with TRBD1. The clonotype originates from a female donor with early-stage non-small cell lung cancer. CDR3 protein: CSAARDQGAGYGYTF. CDR3 in DNA: TGCAGTGCCGCGCGGGACCAGGGGGCGGGCTATGGCTACACCTTC.